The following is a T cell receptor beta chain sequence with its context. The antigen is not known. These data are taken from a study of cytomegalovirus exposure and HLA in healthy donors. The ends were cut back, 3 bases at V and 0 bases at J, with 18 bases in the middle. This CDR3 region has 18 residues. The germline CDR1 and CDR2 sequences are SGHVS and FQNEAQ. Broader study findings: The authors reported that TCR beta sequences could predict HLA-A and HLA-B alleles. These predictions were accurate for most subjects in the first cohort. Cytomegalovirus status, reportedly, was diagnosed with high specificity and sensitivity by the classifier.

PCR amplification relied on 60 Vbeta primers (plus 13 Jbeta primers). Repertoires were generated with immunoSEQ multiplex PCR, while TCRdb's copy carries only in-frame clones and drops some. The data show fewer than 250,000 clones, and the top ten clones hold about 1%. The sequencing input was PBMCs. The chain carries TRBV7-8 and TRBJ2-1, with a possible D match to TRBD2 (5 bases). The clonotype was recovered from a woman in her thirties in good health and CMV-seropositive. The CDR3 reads CASSLLGGLYSSYNEQFF. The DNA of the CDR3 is TGTGCCAGCAGCTTGTTGGGTGGACTGTATAGCTCCTACAATGAGCAGTTCTTC.